The next 32 T cell receptor beta chains were all read from a single sample in a study of glioma-infiltrating T cells. Using RNA template, CDR3s of TCR alpha and beta were amplified with iRepertoire arm-PCR. TCRdb analysed the multiplex PCR reads with MiXCR anew, one entry per CDR3 protein. The table shows around 190,000 distinct CDR3 sequences, with around 45% occurring only once. Sequences were obtained from glioma tissue, nonneoplastic brain tissue, or PBMCs (not recorded which). Receptors were obtained from a human donor with low-grade glioma or glioblastoma, undergoing nonglioma brain surgery, or in good health (not recorded which).

This clonotype came up a few times. This sequence joins TRBV3-1 and TRBJ2-1; no reliable D call. The CDR3 spans 16 residues. Germline V lookup: CDR1 LGHDT, CDR2 YNNKEL (reference sequence). The V gene lost 0 bases and the J gene lost 3 bases, with 12 bases spanning the gap. CDR3 coding DNA: TGTGCCAGCAGCCAAGATCACAGACCTAACTACAATGAGCAGTTCTTC. This codes for CASSQDHRPNYNEQFF.

The rearrangement uses TRBV7-9 and TRBJ2-5; a possible D gene is TRBD2 (5 bases). Germline CDR1 and CDR2: SEHNR and FQNEAQ (reference sequence). Trimming shortened V by 2 bases and J by 5 bases, and 9 bases separated the two germline ends. The CDR3 length is 13 residues. The CDR3 bases are TGTGCCAGCAGCTTAAACCCGGGGGAGACCCAGTACTTC. Translating it yields CASSLNPGETQYF. The variable domain in full, completed from reference TRBV7-9 and TRBJ2-5, reads DTGVSQNPRHKITKRGQNVTFRCDPISEHNRLYWYRQTLGQGPEFLTYFQNEAQLEKSRLLSDRFSAERPKGSFSTLEIQRTEQGDSAMYLCASSLNPGETQYFGPGTRLLVL.

Ten or more counts support this clonotype. The chain carries TRBV3-1 and TRBJ2-7, with D uncertain. This CDR3 has 14 amino acids. Trimming stripped 0 bases from V and 0 bases from J, with 6 bases between. From germline, CDR1 is LGHDT and CDR2 YNNKEL (reference sequence). This chain's CDR3 is CASSQDANSYEQYF. The CDR3, as DNA: TGTGCCAGCAGCCAAGATGCGAACTCCTACGAGCAGTACTTC.

Notes on this clonotype: A much larger clone is a single base away; this may be a read error. J is TRBJ2-1 and V is TRBV20-1; D is uncertain. The length of the CDR3 is 13 residues. Trimming left V 4 bases short and J 0 bases short, with 7 bases between. Germline assignment: CDR1 DFQATT and CDR2 SNEGSKA (reference sequence). The CDR3, as DNA: TGCAGTGCTATCCCCTTCTCCTACAATGAGCAGTTCTTC. Translation: CSAIPFSYNEQFF.

Points on this clonotype: At one end, the junction sequence differs from germline, possibly due to a read error. The chain couples TRBV12-5 to TRBJ1-6; D unclear. Germline V gives CDR1 LGHNT, CDR2 FRNRAP. The CDR3 loop spans 13 amino acids. CDR3 region: CANGKADGSPLHF. The CDR3 DNA reads TGTGCTAATGGTAAAGCTGACGGTTCACCCCTCCACTTT. Looking up the rest from reference TRBV12-5 and TRBJ1-6 gives the full variable domain: DARVTQTPRHKVTEMGQEVTMRCQPILGHNTVFWYRQTMMQGLELLAYFRNRAPLDDSGMPKDRFSAEMPDATLATLKIQPSEPRDSAVYFCANGKADGSPLHFGNGTRLTVT.

On this clonotype itself: A clone one base away is much larger, so this may be a read error. The rearrangement joins TRBV7-2 to TRBJ1-3; no clear D gene. V lost 7 bases and J 1 base, leaving 5 bases between the germline ends. CDR1 is SGHTA and CDR2 is FQGNSA in the germline V gene. The CDR3 consists of 12 residues. The CDR3 here is CASIPSGNTIYF. DNA for the CDR3: TGTGCCAGCATCCCTTCTGGAAACACCATATATTTT.

Only one count was recorded for this clonotype. The rearrangement uses TRBV6-6 and TRBJ2-1; D uncertain. This CDR3 comprises 13 residues. Trimming took 2 bases from V and 8 from J, leaving 10 bases between them. Germline CDR1 reads MNHNY; CDR2 reads SVGAGI (reference sequence). CDR3: CASSYGVSYEQFF. CDR3 coding DNA: TGTGCCAGCAGTTACGGCGTGAGCTATGAGCAGTTCTTC.

A word on this clonotype: A read error may produce the germline difference seen at one junction end. This chain joins TRBV18 and TRBJ2-5; D call uncertain. Germline-derived CDR1 and CDR2 are KGHSH and LQKENI. This CDR3 comprises 11 residues. DNA of the CDR3: TGTGCCAGATCACCTGGAGAGACCCAGTACTTC. This codes for CARSPGETQYF.

This clonotype occurred a few times. The chain carries TRBV19 and TRBJ1-2; D not resolved. This CDR3 is built from 12 residues. Germline assignment: CDR1 LNHDA and CDR2 SQIVND (reference sequence). V was clipped by 3 bases and J by 8 bases, with 10 bases between them. The CDR3 coding sequence is TGTGCCAGTAGTATGCCCGCCGGAGGCTACACCTTC. Amino acid sequence: CASSMPAGGYTF.

This clonotype was observed at least ten times. The rearrangement joins TRBV20-1 to TRBJ2-7; 10 nucleotides align to TRBD2. The CDR3 runs 13 residues. After removal of 6 bases from V and 0 bases from J, the junction contained 2 bases not matched to a gene. Germline assignment: CDR1 DFQATT and CDR2 SNEGSKA (reference sequence). The CDR3 region has the DNA TGCAGTGCAAAGCGGGAGGGCTCCTACGAGCAGTACTTC. It encodes CSAKREGSYEQYF.

This clonotype was recorded many times. The rearrangement uses TRBV2 and TRBJ1-5; D uncertain. Germline V gives CDR1 SNHLY, CDR2 FYNNEI. V was pared by 4 bases and J by 3 bases, with 7 bases between. The CDR3 loop spans 13 amino acids. CDR3 nucleotide sequence: TGTGCCAGCAGTGGGGAGGACAATCAGCCCCAGCATTTT. Translation gives CASSGEDNQPQHF.

Details on this clonotype: A read error may explain this, as a much larger clone is one base away. This chain connects TRBV7-9 to TRBJ1-1; TRBD1 might be the D (5 bases). The CDR3 runs 14 residues. Per germline, CDR1 SEHNR and CDR2 FQNEAQ (reference sequence). The V end was cut by 7 bases, the J end by 0 bases, with 12 bases between. The CDR3 coding sequence is TGTGCCAGCAACCTTCGACAGCTGAACACTGAAGCTTTCTTT. This sequence encodes CASNLRQLNTEAFF.

As concerns this clonotype: The junction differs from germline at one of its ends, possibly a read error. The V call is TRBV28, the J call TRBJ2-7; D gene ambiguous. TRBJ2-5 explains the end of the DNA better; the J call may be wrong. The CDR3 sequence is 11 residues long. The germline gives CDR1 MDHEN, CDR2 SYDVKM. The CDR3 region is CAGSFVETQYF. In DNA form, the CDR3 reads TGTGCCGGCAGTTTTGTTGAGACCCAGTACTTC.

Concerning this clonotype itself: The junction departs from germline at one end; a sequencing error may be responsible. V gene TRBV6-1 combines with J gene TRBJ2-5; unclear D gene. There are 17 residues in the CDR3. Germline V lookup: CDR1 MNHNS, CDR2 SASEGT. CDR3 coding DNA: TGTGCCACCAGTCCCGTAGGCAAGAGCTTCGCCCAAGAGACCCAGTACTTC. It encodes CATSPVGKSFAQETQYF.

CDR3 region: CSVPGQTSTEAFF. The CDR3 DNA reads as TGCAGCGTTCCGGGACAAACGAGCACTGAAGCTTTCTTT. The chain links TRBV29-1 to TRBJ1-1; D is possibly TRBD1 (6 bases). Trimming cost V 5 bases and J 4 bases, with 14 bases left between them. There are 13 residues in the CDR3. The germline CDR1 and CDR2 sequences are SQVTM and ANQGSEA.

This clonotype came up many times. The rearrangement joins TRBV2 to TRBJ1-5; no firm D call. V was clipped by 5 bases and J by 1 base, with 12 bases between them. CDR1 and CDR2 from the germline V gene are SNHLY and FYNNEI. The CDR3 length is 15 residues. CDR3 nucleotides: TGTGCCAGCAGTTCGGGTAGTTGGAGCAATCAGCCCCAGCATTTT. It codes for CASSSGSWSNQPQHF.

The V call is TRBV7-7, the J call TRBJ2-1; D might be TRBD2 (6 bases). The CDR3 totals 13 residues. Per the germline V gene, CDR1 is SSHAT and CDR2 is FNYEAQ (reference sequence). V lost 9 bases, J lost 6 bases, and 15 bases lay in between. The CDR3 protein is CARGPTSFNEQFF. The CDR3 nucleotides are TGTGCCAGAGGCCCGACTAGTTTCAATGAGCAGTTCTTC.

As regards this clonotype: It is likely a read error, because the conserved phenylalanine at the end of the CDR3 is missing. The CDR3 bases are TGTGCCAGCCGTCGGACAGATAAGCAGTATTAT. Its translation: CASRRTDKQYY. J is TRBJ2-3 and V is TRBV6-2 or TRBV6-3, with TRBD1 as a possible D gene (6 bases). The CDR3 contains 11 residues. Per germline, CDR1 MNHEY and CDR2 SVGEGT.

The chain recombines TRBV5-4 with TRBJ1-6; D gene ambiguous. The germline V and J ends were trimmed by 3 bases and 7 bases, with 11 bases remaining between them. Germline values: CDR1 SGHNT, CDR2 YYREEE (reference sequence). CDR3 length: 14 amino acids. CDR3 nucleotide sequence: TGTGCCAGCAGCTCGGAGGTCGGCAATTCACCCCTCCACTTT. Its protein product is CASSSEVGNSPLHF.

On this clonotype: This may come from a read error, since a much larger clone is one base off. The rearrangement joins TRBV28 to TRBJ2-7, with 10 bases that match TRBD2. After removal of 6 bases from V and 3 bases from J, the junction contained 8 bases not matched to a gene. The germline V gene encodes CDR1 MDHEN and CDR2 SYDVKM. The CDR3 has 15 amino acids. The CDR3 DNA reads TGTGCCAGCAGAATAGCGGGAGGCGGCTACTACGAGCAGTACTTC. Its protein product is CASRIAGGGYYEQYF.

As for this clonotype: A much larger clonotype is one base distant, so this may be a read error. The CDR3 here is CASISAPNEQFF. CDR3 in DNA: TGTGCCAGCATATCAGCGCCCAATGAGCAGTTCTTC. The chain links TRBV3-1 to TRBJ2-1; D unclear. The germline CDR1 and CDR2 sequences are LGHDT and YNNKEL (reference sequence). Trimming removed 7 bases at V and 6 bases at J, with 10 bases between. This CDR3 has 12 amino acids.

Worth noting for this clonotype: A read error may produce the germline difference seen at one junction end. This rearrangement joins TRBV7-2 to TRBJ2-2; D is unresolved. The CDR3 has 15 residues. Looked up from germline, CDR1 is SGHTA and CDR2 is FQGNSA. CDR3 amino acids: CARSLIQLNTGELFF. The CDR3 region has the DNA TGTGCCAGAAGCTTAATTCAGCTGAACACCGGGGAGCTGTTTTTT.

This clonotype was counted once. A much larger clone differs from this one at a single base, so this may be a read error. The chain links TRBV28 to TRBJ1-6; D remains unclear. Germline V gene sequence: CDR1 MDHEN, CDR2 SYDVKM. The V gene lost 6 bases and the J gene lost 4 bases, with 22 bases spanning the gap. This CDR3 has 18 amino acids. CDR3 DNA: TGTGCCAGCAGACAAACCGACCGTCACCCCCGATATAATTCACCCCTCCACTTT. Amino acid sequence: CASRQTDRHPRYNSPLHF.

A single count supports this clonotype. The J gene is TRBJ2-4, the V gene TRBV20-1; D is possibly TRBD1 (5 bases). V lost 7 bases, J lost 0 bases, and 13 bases lay in between. This CDR3 has 14 amino acids. CDR1 is DFQATT, CDR2 SNEGSKA, per germline (reference sequence). CDR3 nucleotide sequence: TGCAGTGATGGAGCGACAGTAGCCAAAAACATTCAGTACTTC. It specifies CSDGATVAKNIQYF.

The chain links TRBV29-1 to TRBJ2-1; TRBD2 agrees at 13 bases. Looked up from germline, CDR1 is SQVTM and CDR2 is ANQGSEA. This CDR3 spans 14 amino acids. CDR3 in DNA: TGCAGAGTCCAACTAGCGGGAGGGCCCAATGAGCAGTTCTTC. Translated: CRVQLAGGPNEQFF.

As concerns this clonotype: Relative to the germline gene, one junction end is altered; a read error may explain this. V is TRBV5-4 and J is TRBJ1-2; unclear D gene. The germline V gene has CDR1 SGHNT and CDR2 YYREEE (reference sequence). CDR3 length: 14 residues. CDR3 sequence: CASRLDPANYGYTF. CDR3 bases: TGTGCCAGCAGATTGGACCCAGCTAACTATGGCTACACCTTC.

On this clonotype: The junction departs from the called germline gene at one end, perhaps through a read error. The rearrangement links TRBV28 to TRBJ2-1; weak D call: TRBD1 (5 bases). Germline loops: CDR1 MDHEN, CDR2 SYDVKM. The CDR3 sequence is 15 residues long. CDR3 bases: TGTGCCAGCAGTACCCCCACATGGGGCTACAATGAGCAGTTATTC. This codes for CASSTPTWGYNEQLF.

A remark on this clonotype: This may arise from a read error, as a much more abundant clone is one base away. Since the CDR3 does not end with the conserved phenylalanine or tryptophan, this likely comes from a read error. The genes are TRBV3-1 and TRBJ2-1; D is uncertain. The CDR3 is 13 amino acids. Deletions cut 6 bases from V and 1 base from J, with 7 bases between. In germline, CDR1 is LGHDT, CDR2 YNNKEL (reference sequence). CDR3 amino acids: CASSRFSYNEQFL. The DNA for the CDR3 is TGTGCCAGCAGTCGGTTTTCCTACAATGAGCAGTTCTTA.

V and J are TRBV27 and TRBJ2-1; 11 bases align to TRBD1. Germline lookup yields CDR1 MNHEY and CDR2 SMNVEV (reference sequence). Losses at the gene ends were 6 bases for V and 9 bases for J; bases not matched to a gene: 7. The CDR3 is made up of 14 amino acids. The CDR3 DNA sequence: TGTGCCAGCAGGCCTGGACAGGGGGCAATTGAGCAGTTCTTC. Translating gives CASRPGQGAIEQFF.

This clonotype was seen at least ten times. The V call is TRBV19, the J call TRBJ1-3; D is unresolved. Germline V gene data show CDR1 as LNHDA and CDR2 as SQIVND (reference sequence). CDR3 length equals 14 residues. Trimming pared 3 bases from V and 1 base from J, leaving 7 bases between. The CDR3 is CASSMVTSGNTIYF. In DNA, the CDR3 is TGTGCCAGTAGTATGGTAACTTCTGGAAACACCATATATTTT. The full variable domain, completed using reference TRBV19 and TRBJ1-3, is DGGITQSPKYLFRKEGQNVTLSCEQNLNHDAMYWYRQDPGQGLRLIYYSQIVNDFQKGDIAEGYSVSREKKESFPLTVTSAQKNPTAFYLCASSMVTSGNTIYFGEGSWLTVV.

This clonotype was recorded at least ten times. The genes are TRBV19 and TRBJ1-5, with 7 nucleotides matching TRBD1. Germline trimming cut 7 bases from V and 0 bases from J; bases unmatched to any gene: 3. This CDR3 spans 14 amino acids. Germline V gene data show CDR1 as LNHDA and CDR2 as SQIVND (reference sequence). CDR3 nucleotide sequence: TGTGCCAGTAACAGGGGCTATAGCAATCAGCCCCAGCATTTT. It translates to CASNRGYSNQPQHF.

Points on this clonotype: A much larger clonotype is one base distant, so this may be a read error. The chain combines TRBV27 with TRBJ2-6; 10 bases line up with TRBD1. The CDR3 sequence is 20 residues long. The J segment lost 2 bases and the V segment lost 8 bases, leaving 18 bases of the junction unmatched. Germline assignment: CDR1 MNHEY and CDR2 SMNVEV (reference sequence). The CDR3: CASAILPSGQGSPGANVLTF. The CDR3 DNA is TGTGCCAGCGCCATTCTACCTTCGGGACAGGGGTCTCCTGGGGCCAACGTCCTGACTTTC. The variable domain in full, completed from reference TRBV27 and TRBJ2-6, reads EAQVTQNPRYLITVTGKKLTVTCSQNMNHEYMSWYRQDPGLGLRQIYYSMNVEVTDKGDVPEGYKVSRKEKRNFPLILESPSPNQTSLYFCASAILPSGQGSPGANVLTFGAGSRLTVL.